A single sample gave rise to the 30 T cell receptor beta chains below, sequenced in a study of tumor T cells in aggressive B-cell lymphoma. Here immunoSEQ multiplex PCR was the method, and the copy in TCRdb shows in-frame clones only, minus some. The repertoire has 5,000 to 7,000 clones, roughly 87% of them found once; the top ten carry 3% to 4%. The sequencing sample was made of tumor tissue. These receptors were obtained from an adult with diffuse large B cell lymphoma. Some clones in this sample may be carry-over from other donors' samples.

The chain is built from TRBV10-3 and TRBJ2-3; possibly TRBD2 for D (6 bases). This CDR3 spans 15 amino acids. The germline CDR1 and CDR2 sequences are ENHRY and SYGVKD. V lost 4 bases and J 0 bases, leaving 11 bases between the germline ends. The CDR3 sequence is CAISGGGISTDTQYF. CDR3 sequence (DNA): TGTGCCATCAGTGGAGGCGGGATTAGCACAGATACGCAGTATTTT.

The DNA of the CDR3 is TGTGCCTGGAGTCCCGTCACGTCCCGCCGGGACACTGAAGCTTTCTTT. Amino acids: CAWSPVTSRRDTEAFF. The chain couples TRBV30 to TRBJ1-1; D gene unclear. This CDR3 has 16 amino acids. Germline V gene sequence: CDR1 GTSNPN, CDR2 SVGIG (reference sequence). Trimming took off 2 bases at V and 3 bases at J, with 19 bases between the two ends.

The V gene is TRBV5-4, the J gene TRBJ2-1; 8 bases line up with TRBD2. The CDR3 covers 16 residues. V trimming: 1 base; J trimming: 8 bases; junction bases outside the gene matches: 11. The germline V gene encodes CDR1 SGHNT and CDR2 YYREEE (reference sequence). CDR3 sequence reads: CASSLTRGALLHEQFF. DNA of the CDR3: TGTGCCAGCAGCTTGACGCGGGGGGCCCTCCTCCATGAGCAGTTCTTC.

This sequence joins TRBV27 and TRBJ2-7, with D possibly TRBD1 on 6 matching bases. This CDR3 is built from 12 residues. V lost 5 bases to trimming and J lost 3 bases, with 8 bases between them. Germline CDR1 reads MNHEY; CDR2 reads SMNVEV (reference sequence). Written as DNA, the CDR3 is TGTGCCAGCAGTCCACAGGGCTACGAGCAGTACTTC. This translates into CASSPQGYEQYF.

The chain employs TRBV5-1 and TRBJ2-7; possibly TRBD2 for D (5 bases). V shed 0 bases and J shed 1 base, with 8 bases lying between them. CDR1 is SGHRS and CDR2 is YFSETQ in the germline V gene. The CDR3 sequence is 14 residues long. Here the CDR3 reads CASSLAGGSYEQYF. CDR3 DNA sequence: TGCGCCAGCAGCTTGGCCGGCGGGTCCTACGAGCAGTACTTC. Complete variable domain (other parts from reference TRBV5-1 and TRBJ2-7): KAGVTQTPRYLIKTRGQQVTLSCSPISGHRSVSWYQQTPGQGLQFLFEYFSETQRNKGNFPGRFSGRQFSNSRSEMNVSTLELGDSALYLCASSLAGGSYEQYFGPGTRLTVT.

V gene TRBV4-3 combines with J gene TRBJ2-3, with TRBD2 matching over 15 bases. With 1 base clipped from V and 5 bases from J, the junction kept 7 bases outside the gene matches. CDR3 length: 18 amino acids. Germline CDR1 and CDR2: LGHNA and YSLEER. CDR3 amino acids: CASSQGRPGLAGGDTQYF. The CDR3 coding sequence is TGCGCCAGCAGCCAAGGGCGGCCGGGACTAGCGGGGGGAGATACGCAGTATTTT.

The rearrangement uses TRBV7-6 and TRBJ2-2; 10 bases align to TRBD2. CDR1 SGHVS and CDR2 FNYEAQ come from the germline V gene. This CDR3 region has 16 residues. With 2 bases clipped from V and 6 bases from J, the junction kept 6 bases outside the gene matches. CDR3 DNA: TGTGCCAGCAGCTTATCGCCTAGCGGGAGCTCCGGGGAGCTGTTTTTT. This codes for CASSLSPSGSSGELFF.

This chain links TRBV14 with TRBJ2-5; TRBD2 is a possible D gene (5 bases). The CDR3 totals 15 residues. V lost 0 bases to trimming and J lost 4 bases, with 12 bases between them. From germline, CDR1 is SGHDN and CDR2 FVKESK. CDR3 in DNA: TGTGCCAGCAGCCAAGATGAGGGTTGGACAGAGACCCAGTACTTC. Protein product: CASSQDEGWTETQYF. Supplemented by reference TRBV14 and TRBJ2-5, the full variable domain reads EAGVTQFPSHSVIEKGQTVTLRCDPISGHDNLYWYRRVMGKEIKFLLHFVKESKQDESGMPNNRFLAERTGGTYSTLKVQPAELEDSGVYFCASSQDEGWTETQYFGPGTRLLVL.

The chain is built from TRBV7-2 and TRBJ2-4; 9 nucleotides match TRBD1. Germline V lookup: CDR1 SGHTA, CDR2 FQGNSA. Trimming at V came to 5 bases and at J to 6 bases, leaving 8 bases not matched to a gene. The CDR3 is 15 residues long. CDR3 in DNA: TGTGCCAGCAGCATTTTCGGGACAGGGACAAACATTCAGTACTTC. It encodes CASSIFGTGTNIQYF.

The chain carries TRBV5-4 and TRBJ2-2, with a weak D call TRBD1 (6 bases). V was shortened by 5 bases and J by 0 bases, with 11 bases between the two germline ends. The germline V gene has CDR1 SGHNT and CDR2 YYREEE (reference sequence). The CDR3 runs 15 residues. CDR3 sequence (DNA): TGTGCCAGCAGTACCTGGGGGCCGAACACCGGGGAGCTGTTTTTT. Its protein product is CASSTWGPNTGELFF.

The V and J genes are TRBV7-3 and TRBJ2-3; D may be TRBD1 (7 bases). The CDR3 has 15 residues. V was shortened by 6 bases and J by 4 bases, with 17 bases between the two germline ends. Germline lookup yields CDR1 SGHTA and CDR2 FQGTGA. The CDR3 is CASSQGVREADTQYF. CDR3 sequence (DNA): TGTGCCAGCAGTCAGGGGGTGCGGGAAGCAGATACGCAGTATTTT.

A word on this clone: The germline gene is not matched at one end of the junction; a read error may be the cause. The J gene is TRBJ2-5, the V gene TRBV7-9, with TRBD2 matching 11 bases. This CDR3 is built from 14 residues. Per the germline V gene, CDR1 is SEHNR and CDR2 is FQNEAQ (reference sequence). The CDR3, as DNA: TGTGCCAGCAGCTCGGGACTAGCGGCGATACTCCCCAACTTC. Protein: CASSSGLAAILPNF.

The chain uses TRBV2 and TRBJ2-6, with a tentative D call TRBD2 (6 bases). The CDR3 is made up of 19 amino acids. V lost 4 bases to trimming and J lost 0 bases, with 19 bases between them. Looked up from germline, CDR1 is SNHLY and CDR2 is FYNNEI. CDR3 protein: CASSGTLGGPSSGANVLTF. The CDR3 bases are TGTGCCAGCAGTGGGACTTTGGGGGGTCCAAGCTCTGGGGCCAACGTCCTGACTTTC.

This chain joins TRBV7-9 and TRBJ2-3, with TRBD1 matching over 8 bases. The CDR3 runs to 14 residues. The junction had 3 bases not matched to a gene; V was cut back by 2 bases and J by 5 bases. Germline lookup yields CDR1 SEHNR and CDR2 FQNEAQ (reference sequence). The chain's CDR3 is CASSLQTGEDTQYF. The DNA for the CDR3 is TGTGCCAGCAGCTTACAGACAGGGGAAGATACGCAGTATTTT.

The CDR3 DNA reads as TGTGCCAGCAGGGGGGACAGGGCGAGCAATCAGCCCCAGCATTTT. Translated: CASRGDRASNQPQHF. J is TRBJ1-5 and V is TRBV14; 9 bases are shared with TRBD1. Germline V lookup: CDR1 SGHDN, CDR2 FVKESK. This CDR3 has 15 amino acids. V was pared by 6 bases and J by 1 base, with 4 bases of the junction left unmatched. The entire variable domain, with the rest obtained from reference TRBV14 and TRBJ1-5, is as follows: EAGVTQFPSHSVIEKGQTVTLRCDPISGHDNLYWYRRVMGKEIKFLLHFVKESKQDESGMPNNRFLAERTGGTYSTLKVQPAELEDSGVYFCASRGDRASNQPQHFGDGTRLSIL.

The chain combines TRBV7-9 with TRBJ2-1, with TRBD1 matching 8 bases. With 2 bases clipped from V and 0 bases from J, the junction kept 6 bases outside the gene matches. Germline V gives CDR1 SEHNR, CDR2 FQNEAQ (reference sequence). This CDR3 has 17 amino acids. As DNA, the CDR3 is TGTGCCAGCAGCTTACCACAGGGGGGAAGCTCCTACAATGAGCAGTTCTTC. Translated: CASSLPQGGSSYNEQFF.

V gene TRBV19 combines with J gene TRBJ2-1, with D perhaps matching TRBD2 (5 bases). The CDR3 length is 14 residues. Germline V gives CDR1 LNHDA, CDR2 SQIVND (reference sequence). V was trimmed by 1 base and J by 9 bases, leaving 13 bases between them. The chain's CDR3 is CASSIGPGLGEQFF. CDR3 coding DNA: TGTGCCAGTAGTATAGGTCCGGGGTTGGGTGAGCAGTTCTTC.

The chain recombines TRBV6-1 with TRBJ2-7; the D gene is possibly TRBD1 (6 bases). Trimming left V 5 bases short and J 9 bases short, with 17 bases between. The CDR3 length is 13 residues. Per germline, CDR1 MNHNS and CDR2 SASEGT. This chain's CDR3 is CASSPWDINGQYF. The CDR3 DNA follows: TGTGCCAGCAGTCCCTGGGACATCAACGGGCAGTACTTC.

This chain connects TRBV6-5 to TRBJ2-7; perhaps TRBD1 as D (5 bases). The germline V and J ends were trimmed by 4 bases and 4 bases, with 11 bases remaining between them. CDR3 length equals 13 residues. Germline loops: CDR1 MNHEY, CDR2 SVGAGI. The CDR3 DNA is TGTGCCAGCAGTTTTGGCAGGGCTTACGAGCAGTACTTC. Protein: CASSFGRAYEQYF.

V is TRBV29-1 and J is TRBJ2-3; possible D gene TRBD2, 6 bases. This CDR3 comprises 14 residues. Trimming took off 2 bases at V and 0 bases at J, with 9 bases between the two ends. Looked up from germline, CDR1 is SQVTM and CDR2 is ANQGSEA. CDR3 in amino acids: CSVELAASTDTQYF. The CDR3, as DNA: TGCAGCGTTGAATTAGCGGCTAGCACAGATACGCAGTATTTT.

The CDR3 loop reads CASSSPSTGGYEQYF. CDR3 nucleotides: TGTGCCAGCAGTTCTCCCTCCACGGGGGGCTACGAGCAGTACTTC. This chain joins TRBV27 and TRBJ2-5, with TRBD2 matching over 7 bases. The J call may be in error: the DNA end matches TRBJ2-7 better. Per germline, CDR1 MNHEY and CDR2 SMNVEV (reference sequence). The CDR3 length is 15 residues.

V and J are TRBV14 and TRBJ1-2; 7 bases fit TRBD1. The V segment lost 5 bases and the J segment 6 bases; nucleotides outside the gene matches: 9. This CDR3 is 14 amino acids long. From germline, CDR1 is SGHDN and CDR2 FVKESK. CDR3 coding DNA: TGTGCCAGCAGCTTCAATACAGGGGTTGATGGCTACACCTTC. This sequence encodes CASSFNTGVDGYTF.

Of note for this clone: This is likely a read error, given that the CDR3 carries no conserved phenylalanine or tryptophan at its end. The DNA is omitted, as the CDR3 cannot be located on it reliably, and the CDR3 follows TCRdb's listing. The rearrangement links TRBV29-1 to TRBJ1-2. Germline V gene lookup returns CDR1 SQVTM and CDR2 ANQGSEA. The length of the CDR3 is 12 amino acids, counting both ends. The CDR3 sequence is CSVEEVVRGVFL.

This clone has a single count. The chain combines TRBV27 with TRBJ2-3; TRBD2 matches at 10 bases. CDR3 length: 17 amino acids. V was pared by 5 bases and J by 3 bases, with 11 bases of the junction left unmatched. CDR1 is MNHEY, CDR2 SMNVEV, per germline (reference sequence). The CDR3 nucleotides are TGTGCCAGCAGTCCACGGAGAGCGGGGGGGTTTACAGATACGCAGTATTTT. It specifies CASSPRRAGGFTDTQYF.

This sequence joins TRBV7-9 and TRBJ2-3; 7 nucleotides align to TRBD1. Trimming removed 1 base from V and 3 bases from J; junction bases left unmatched: 10. CDR1 and CDR2 from the germline V gene are SEHNR and FQNEAQ (reference sequence). This CDR3 is built from 17 residues. The DNA for the CDR3 is TGTGCCAGCAGCTTAGGGACGACAGGGTTGGGAACAGATACGCAGTATTTT. Translation gives CASSLGTTGLGTDTQYF.

This clone was seen a handful of times. This sequence joins TRBV4-3 and TRBJ2-2; 7 bases fit TRBD2. J gave up 4 bases and V 0 bases, and 8 bases lay outside the gene matches. Germline V gene sequence: CDR1 LGHNA, CDR2 YSLEER. The CDR3 spans 17 residues. CDR3 coding DNA: TGCGCCAGCAGCCAAGATCCCGCAGGGAGGGTCACCGGGGAGCTGTTTTTT. This translates into CASSQDPAGRVTGELFF.

The chain has TRBV5-6 and TRBJ2-5; a possible D gene is TRBD2 (6 bases). This CDR3 contains 15 residues. Trimming cost V 0 bases and J 4 bases, with 13 bases left between them. CDR1 is SGHDT, CDR2 YYEEEE, per germline. Here the CDR3 reads CASSLGSGEAETQYF. The CDR3 DNA reads TGTGCCAGCAGCTTGGGGTCGGGGGAAGCAGAGACCCAGTACTTC.

This chain uses TRBV5-6 with TRBJ2-3; 9 positions match TRBD2. The CDR3 length is 16 residues. V trimming: 0 bases; J trimming: 6 bases; junction bases outside the gene matches: 8. Germline CDR1 reads SGHDT; CDR2 reads YYEEEE. The CDR3 protein is CASSLDLSSGEDTQYF. CDR3 coding DNA: TGTGCCAGCAGCTTGGACCTTTCTAGCGGGGAGGATACGCAGTATTTT.

The V and J genes are TRBV5-5 and TRBJ1-5; tentatively, D is TRBD1 (6 bases). Germline-derived CDR1 and CDR2 are SGHKS and YYEKEE (reference sequence). The CDR3 sequence is 18 residues long. V was pared by 4 bases and J by 0 bases, with 20 bases between. The DNA for the CDR3 is TGTGCCAGCAGCGGGGAGGGGACAAACTATTATAGCAATCAGCCCCAGCATTTT. Amino acids: CASSGEGTNYYSNQPQHF.

This clone was observed a single time. V gene TRBV15 combines with J gene TRBJ2-5; 8 bases agree with TRBD1. Germline assignment: CDR1 LNHNV and CDR2 YYDKDF (reference sequence). The CDR3 consists of 16 residues. V lost 1 base, J lost 2 bases, and 6 bases stayed unmatched. The CDR3 coding sequence is TGTGCCACCAGCAGAGGGGGCGGGGACAGGCAAGAGACCCAGTACTTC. This translates into CATSRGGGDRQETQYF. The full variable domain, rest sourced from reference TRBV15 and TRBJ2-5, is DAMVIQNPRYQVTQFGKPVTLSCSQTLNHNVMYWYQQKSSQAPKLLFHYYDKDFNNEADTPDNFQSRRPNTSFCFLDIRSPGLGDTAMYLCATSRGGGDRQETQYFGPGTRLLVL.